The next 28 T cell receptor beta chains were all read from a single sample in a study of shared clonotypes between healthy human individuals. Terminally differentiated effector memory CD45RA+ cells were left out of the naive CD8 fraction, which was CD45RO-negative and positively selected for CCR7. The repertoire was sequenced with immunoSEQ multiplex PCR; TCRdb's copy has only in-frame clones and lacks some. Here the sample spans roughly 2.1 million clones, more than 85% being singletons. The source material was naive CD8+ T cells from PBMCs. The receptor source for this set is a man between 18 and 35 years old in good health. Some clones in this sample may be carry-over from other donors' samples.

This rearrangement joins TRBV5-4 to TRBJ2-2; 13 nucleotides agree with TRBD2. The V gene end was trimmed by 4 bases and the J gene end by 5 bases; junction bases not matched to a gene: 8. The germline V gene encodes CDR1 SGHNT and CDR2 YYREEE (reference sequence). CDR3 length: 17 residues. The chain's CDR3 is CASSQDTSGRVTGELFF. In DNA form, the CDR3 reads TGTGCCAGCAGCCAAGACACTAGCGGGAGGGTGACCGGGGAGCTGTTTTTT.

This sequence joins TRBV15 and TRBJ2-7; 9 nucleotides agree with TRBD1. V lost 5 bases, J lost 3 bases, and 5 bases stayed unmatched. The CDR3 consists of 14 residues. Germline V gene lookup returns CDR1 LNHNV and CDR2 YYDKDF (reference sequence). The CDR3 here is CATSGRDRVYEQYF. CDR3 DNA: TGTGCCACCAGCGGCCGGGACAGGGTCTACGAGCAGTACTTC.

V gene TRBV5-1 combines with J gene TRBJ2-1; 7 bases align to TRBD2. Germline V lookup: CDR1 SGHRS, CDR2 YFSETQ. Losses at the gene ends were 0 bases for V and 2 bases for J; bases not matched to a gene: 8. The CDR3 has 17 residues. CDR3 sequence (DNA): TGCGCCAGCAGCTTGGCGAATCGGGAGGTGACCTACAATGAGCAGTTCTTC. It encodes CASSLANREVTYNEQFF.

The chain is built from TRBV4-1 and TRBJ1-4, with 9 bases matching TRBD1. CDR3 length: 15 residues. CDR1 is MGHRA, CDR2 YSYEKL, per germline. The V and J ends lost 2 bases and 8 bases, in that order; junction bases with no gene match: 6. CDR3 coding DNA: TGCGCCAGCAGCCAAACGGAGACAGGGGGGGAAAAACTGTTTTTT. The encoded protein is CASSQTETGGEKLFF.

The chain couples TRBV28 to TRBJ2-5, with 7 bases fitting TRBD2. Germline CDR1 MDHEN, CDR2 SYDVKM. This CDR3 contains 15 residues. V was pared by 10 bases and J by 8 bases, with 19 bases of the junction left unmatched. CDR3: CATSTGAGYQRTQYF. The CDR3 DNA reads as TGTGCCACCTCAACGGGAGCGGGGTACCAGAGAACCCAGTACTTC.

The V gene is TRBV9, the J gene TRBJ2-5; either TRBD1 or TRBD2 may fit D (5 bases each). The closer fit of TRBJ2-7 to the DNA end suggests the J call may be wrong. The germline V gene has CDR1 SGDLS and CDR2 YYNGEE. CDR3 size: 14 residues. The CDR3 DNA is TGTGCCAGCGCAGGTGGGGGATACTCCTACGAGCAGTACTTC. It specifies CASAGGGYSYEQYF.

This clone came up once. Distinct nucleotide sequences in the sample also encode this CDR3. The rearrangement joins TRBV7-3 to TRBJ2-3; 11 bases are a match to TRBD2. V gave up 3 bases and J gave up 3 bases; unmatched junction bases: 2. The CDR3 has 15 amino acids. Germline V gene lookup returns CDR1 SGHTA and CDR2 FQGTGA. The CDR3 is CASSFGTSGTDTQYF. In DNA form, the CDR3 reads TGTGCCAGCAGCTTCGGGACTAGCGGAACAGATACGCAGTATTTT.

This clone was seen once. This chain uses TRBV11-2 with TRBJ2-7; 8 nucleotides match TRBD1. The V segment lost 8 bases and the J segment 2 bases; nucleotides outside the gene matches: 5. The CDR3 length is 13 residues. The germline gives CDR1 SGHAT, CDR2 FQNNGV. The CDR3 region has the DNA TGTGCCAGCTATGGACAGGGCCCCTACGAGCAGTACTTC. Protein product: CASYGQGPYEQYF.

The chain couples TRBV2 to TRBJ2-5, with D maybe TRBD2 (6 bases). Germline CDR1 is SNHLY and CDR2 is FYNNEI. Trimming took off 2 bases at V and 1 base at J, with 11 bases between the two ends. The length of the CDR3 is 15 residues. The CDR3: CASSEWEAPQETQYF. CDR3 DNA sequence: TGTGCCAGCAGTGAATGGGAGGCCCCCCAAGAGACCCAGTACTTC.

The V call is TRBV2, the J call TRBJ2-3; D uncertain. V was trimmed by 1 base and J by 1 base, leaving 9 bases between them. The CDR3 loop spans 15 amino acids. Germline CDR1 SNHLY, CDR2 FYNNEI. The CDR3 reads CASSEEDRRTDTQYF. The CDR3, as DNA: TGTGCCAGCAGTGAAGAGGATAGGCGCACAGATACGCAGTATTTT.

The chain carries TRBV6-1 and TRBJ1-1; D unresolved. Trimming left V 4 bases short and J 1 base short, with 16 bases between. CDR3 length: 16 residues. Germline CDR1 and CDR2: MNHNS and SASEGT. The CDR3, as DNA: TGTGCCAGCAGTGCTTCCAAACTGCTGGGGAACACTGAAGCTTTCTTT. It is translated as CASSASKLLGNTEAFF.

J is TRBJ1-2 and V is TRBV7-9, with no clear D. The CDR3 spans 11 residues. With 5 bases removed from V and 5 bases from J, the gap between germline ends came to 6 bases. Germline V gene data show CDR1 as SEHNR and CDR2 as FQNEAQ (reference sequence). CDR3 in DNA: TGTGCCAGCAGCGCCGAATATGGCTACACCTTC. The encoded protein is CASSAEYGYTF.

This clone is a singleton in its sample. The chain carries TRBV4-1 and TRBJ2-1; 10 bases agree with TRBD2. The CDR3 runs to 15 residues. Trimming at V came to 4 bases and at J to 4 bases, leaving 4 bases not matched to a gene. Germline CDR1 and CDR2: MGHRA and YSYEKL. CDR3 nucleotides: TGCGCCAGCAGCCGAGGGACTAGCGCGTACAATGAGCAGTTCTTC. This gives the protein CASSRGTSAYNEQFF.

The gene calls are TRBV29-1 and TRBJ1-2; perhaps TRBD1 as D (5 bases). The germline V and J ends were trimmed by 4 bases and 4 bases, with 16 bases remaining between them. Germline lookup yields CDR1 SQVTM and CDR2 ANQGSEA. The CDR3 spans 14 residues. The DNA of the CDR3 is TGCAGCGTTGGTTTCGGGGTTCAGGGCTATGGCTACACCTTC. Its translation is CSVGFGVQGYGYTF.

The gene calls are TRBV27 and TRBJ2-1, with a tentative D call TRBD1 (5 bases). The length of the CDR3 is 13 residues. The ends were cut back, 4 bases at V and 6 bases at J, with 10 bases in the middle. Germline CDR1 reads MNHEY; CDR2 reads SMNVEV (reference sequence). CDR3 sequence (DNA): TGTGCCAGCAGTTCCCCAGACAGCAATGAGCAGTTCTTC. Its protein is CASSSPDSNEQFF.

The chain employs TRBV19 and TRBJ2-1, with D hard to call. The CDR3 runs 14 residues. Trimming removed 2 bases from V and 6 bases from J, with 11 bases in between. Germline V gene lookup returns CDR1 LNHDA and CDR2 SQIVND (reference sequence). CDR3 in amino acids: CASSIWSSGNEQFF. In nucleotides, the CDR3 is TGTGCCAGTAGTATATGGAGCTCGGGCAATGAGCAGTTCTTC.

The rearrangement links TRBV27 to TRBJ2-7, with D perhaps matching TRBD1 (5 bases). CDR1 is MNHEY, CDR2 SMNVEV, per germline (reference sequence). With 5 bases removed from V and 5 bases from J, the gap between germline ends came to 22 bases. The CDR3 sequence is 16 residues long. The chain's CDR3 is CASSKTAGQSTNEQYF. CDR3 in DNA: TGTGCCAGCAGTAAGACAGCTGGGCAGTCTACCAACGAGCAGTACTTC.

With respect to this clone: The sample carries other DNA sequences with the same CDR3. The gene calls are TRBV29-1 and TRBJ2-2; 10 bases fit TRBD1. Germline V gene lookup returns CDR1 SQVTM and CDR2 ANQGSEA. The CDR3 runs 12 residues. V lost 7 bases to trimming and J lost 4 bases; unmatched junction nucleotides: 0. CDR3 DNA: TGCAGCGGGACAGGGGGCACCGGGGAGCTGTTTTTT. Translated: CSGTGGTGELFF.

This sequence joins TRBV19 and TRBJ2-6, with D perhaps TRBD1 or TRBD2 (5 bases each). The CDR3 has 15 residues. Trimming pared 7 bases from V and 2 bases from J, leaving 12 bases between. Germline CDR1 LNHDA, CDR2 SQIVND (reference sequence). CDR3: CASTYMGAGANVLTF. CDR3 nucleotides: TGTGCCAGTACATACATGGGGGCTGGGGCCAACGTCCTGACTTTC.

Comment on this clone: The same CDR3 also results from other DNA sequences found in this sample. The V call is TRBV9, the J call TRBJ2-3; D could derive from TRBD1 or TRBD2 (5 bases each). The germline gives CDR1 SGDLS, CDR2 YYNGEE. CDR3 length: 15 amino acids. Between the trimmed V and J ends, which lost 0 bases and 0 bases, there was a span of 8 bases. CDR3 DNA: TGTGCCAGCAGCGTAGGGGGCGGGAGCACAGATACGCAGTATTTT. It encodes CASSVGGGSTDTQYF.

Here the CDR3 reads CASTWTSGSLEQYF. The DNA of the CDR3 is TGTGCCAGCACCTGGACTAGCGGGAGTTTGGAGCAGTACTTC. This sequence joins TRBV28 and TRBJ2-7; 13 bases match TRBD2. V was pared by 7 bases and J by 7 bases, with 7 bases of the junction left unmatched. Germline V lookup: CDR1 MDHEN, CDR2 SYDVKM. The CDR3 consists of 14 residues.

V gene TRBV27 combines with J gene TRBJ1-2; D gene ambiguous. The CDR3 spans 14 residues. V was clipped by 2 bases and J by 4 bases, with 11 bases between them. Germline V gene data show CDR1 as MNHEY and CDR2 as SMNVEV (reference sequence). CDR3 amino acids: CASSLNGDIYGYTF. The CDR3 DNA reads as TGTGCCAGCAGTTTAAATGGGGATATCTATGGCTACACCTTC.

The chain has TRBV5-8 and TRBJ2-6; D is possibly TRBD1 or TRBD2 (6 bases each). This CDR3 is 18 amino acids long. Trimming stripped 2 bases from V and 2 bases from J, with 17 bases between. Per germline, CDR1 SGHTS and CDR2 YDEGEE. The CDR3: CASSFLTGAGTGANVLTF. CDR3 nucleotide sequence: TGTGCCAGCAGCTTTCTAACGGGGGCTGGCACTGGGGCCAACGTCCTGACTTTC. Together with reference TRBV5-8 and TRBJ2-6, the CDR3 gives the full variable domain: EAGVTQSPTHLIKTRGQQATLRCSPISGHTSVYWYQQALGLGLQFLLWYDEGEERNRGNFPPRFSGRQFPNYSSELNVNALELEDSALYLCASSFLTGAGTGANVLTFGAGSRLTVL.

About this clone: Within the sample, other DNA sequences also encode this same CDR3. The rearrangement links TRBV5-1 to TRBJ1-5; no firm D call. The CDR3 loop spans 13 amino acids. CDR1 and CDR2 (germline): SGHRS, YFSETQ. Trimming cost V 1 base and J 4 bases, with 6 bases left between them. DNA for the CDR3: TGCGCCAGCAGCTTGACGGGAAATCAGCCCCAGCATTTT. Protein product: CASSLTGNQPQHF.

V and J are TRBV6-6 and TRBJ1-1, with D possibly TRBD1 on 5 matching bases. V lost 2 bases to trimming and J lost 7 bases, with 11 bases between them. CDR3 length: 13 amino acids. From germline, CDR1 is MNHNY and CDR2 SVGAGI (reference sequence). CDR3 protein: CASSYRGDGEAFF. The CDR3 nucleotides read TGTGCCAGCAGTTACCGGGGGGACGGTGAAGCTTTCTTT.

The V gene is TRBV28, the J gene TRBJ2-7, with 9 bases aligning to TRBD2. The germline CDR1 and CDR2 sequences are MDHEN and SYDVKM. V trimming: 6 bases; J trimming: 5 bases; junction bases outside the gene matches: 17. The CDR3 has 17 residues. The CDR3 DNA sequence: TGTGCCAGCAGGGATCCCAGGAGGATAGCGGGAGTCCACGAGCAGTACTTC. Translating gives CASRDPRRIAGVHEQYF.

This chain connects TRBV29-1 to TRBJ1-4, with D possibly being TRBD1 (6 bases). CDR3 length: 14 amino acids. V was shortened by 5 bases and J by 4 bases, with 14 bases between the two germline ends. CDR1 is SQVTM, CDR2 ANQGSEA, per germline. The CDR3 nucleotides are TGCAGCGTTTTCCCGACGGACAGTAATGAAAAACTGTTTTTT. Translated, it gives CSVFPTDSNEKLFF. The full variable domain, its missing parts supplied by reference TRBV29-1 and TRBJ1-4, is SAVISQKPSRDICQRGTSLTIQCQVDSQVTMMFWYRQQPGQSLTLIATANQGSEATYESGFVIDKFPISRPNLTFSTLTVSNMSPEDSSIYLCSVFPTDSNEKLFFGSGTQLSVL.

The chain carries TRBV6-6 and TRBJ1-2; TRBD1 matches at 8 bases. The junction had 6 bases not matched to a gene; V was cut back by 2 bases and J by 7 bases. This CDR3 spans 14 amino acids. The germline CDR1 and CDR2 sequences are MNHNY and SVGAGI (reference sequence). CDR3 nucleotides: TGTGCCAGCAGTTACCTAGGGACAGGCGGTGGCTACACCTTC. Amino acid sequence: CASSYLGTGGGYTF.